This entry lists 2 T cell receptor beta chains sequenced from one sample in a study of T-cell reconstitution after alpha-beta-depleted transplantation in children. A library of TCRbeta sequences, prepared with unique molecular identifiers, was generated. In TCRdb, the PCR reads were re-called with MiXCR into one record per CDR3 protein. The table lists roughly 400,000 distinct CDR3 sequences, approximately 42% of them singletons, with roughly a quarter in the top ten. Sequencing used PBMCs, obtained before TCRalphabeta/CD19-depleted stem cell transplant. The receptor source for this set is a girl aged 2 to 10 with aplastic anemia, due to receive a stem cell transplant.

The gene calls are TRBV5-1 and TRBJ2-3; 7 bases match TRBD2. CDR1 and CDR2 from the germline V gene are SGHRS and YFSETQ. The CDR3 contains 13 residues. Trimming removed 4 bases from V and 7 bases from J; junction bases left unmatched: 6. Here the CDR3 reads CASSPAGLNTQYF. The CDR3 region has the DNA TGCGCCAGCAGCCCGGCGGGACTAAATACGCAGTATTTT.

This sequence joins TRBV27 and TRBJ1-5; perhaps TRBD1 as D (5 bases). The CDR3 has 14 residues. V lost 4 bases, J lost 7 bases, and 14 bases lay in between. Germline V gene data show CDR1 as MNHEY and CDR2 as SMNVEV (reference sequence). The CDR3: CASSSKDGAQPQHF. The CDR3 region has the DNA TGTGCCAGCAGTTCAAAGGACGGGGCCCAGCCCCAGCATTTT.